A single sample gave rise to the 18 T cell receptor beta chains below, sequenced in a study of shared clonotypes between healthy human individuals. The naive CD8 fraction comprised CD45RO-negative cells positively selected for CCR7 and excluded terminally differentiated effector memory CD45RA+ cells. Sequencing was performed with immunoSEQ multiplex PCR; in TCRdb, only in-frame clones are kept and a portion is missing. Altogether 700,000 to 950,000 clones are present, 90% to 97% being singletons, with the ten largest covering less than 0.3%. Sequenced input: naive CD8+ T cells sorted from blood. The receptors stem from a man under 40 in good health.

The rearrangement uses TRBV10-3 and TRBJ1-3; 12 bases fit TRBD1. V dropped 6 bases and J dropped 3; count of bases not matched to a gene: 9. The germline gives CDR1 ENHRY, CDR2 SYGVKD. The CDR3 is 17 amino acids. The CDR3 protein is CAISIRDRGRGGNTIYF. Written as DNA, the CDR3 is TGTGCCATCAGCATCCGGGACAGGGGGCGCGGTGGAAACACCATATATTTT.

The chain has TRBV27 and TRBJ1-2; possible D gene TRBD1, 5 bases. The ends were cut back, 8 bases at V and 4 bases at J, with 14 bases in the middle. Germline CDR1 and CDR2: MNHEY and SMNVEV (reference sequence). This CDR3 spans 13 amino acids. The CDR3 here is CASGGTHVYGYTF. In DNA, the CDR3 is TGTGCCAGCGGTGGGACCCACGTCTATGGCTACACCTTC.

The V gene is TRBV4-3, the J gene TRBJ2-7; TRBD2 matches 7 bases. CDR3 size: 16 residues. Per germline, CDR1 LGHNA and CDR2 YSLEER. J was trimmed by 0 bases and V by 2 bases; bases with no gene match: 7. DNA for the CDR3: TGCGCCAGCAGCCAAACCGGGACTACCATCTCCTACGAGCAGTACTTC. Its protein product is CASSQTGTTISYEQYF.

This clone has only one observation. This chain connects TRBV18 to TRBJ2-7; 14 bases line up with TRBD2. V shed 4 bases, J shed 2 bases, and the junction held 4 bases outside the gene matches. This CDR3 spans 16 amino acids. Germline V lookup: CDR1 KGHSH, CDR2 LQKENI. CDR3 protein: CASSRGLAGVPYEQYF. The CDR3, as DNA: TGTGCCAGCTCACGGGGACTAGCGGGAGTCCCCTACGAGCAGTACTTC.

J is TRBJ2-1 and V is TRBV27; 14 nucleotides match TRBD2. J gave up 2 bases and V 3 bases, and 9 bases lay outside the gene matches. The CDR3 sequence is 19 residues long. The germline V gene has CDR1 MNHEY and CDR2 SMNVEV (reference sequence). The DNA for the CDR3 is TGTGCCAGCAGTTTCACGGGACTAGCGGGAGCACACCCCTACAATGAGCAGTTCTTC. This encodes CASSFTGLAGAHPYNEQFF.

This sequence joins TRBV29-1 and TRBJ2-1; 7 nucleotides align to TRBD2. CDR1 SQVTM and CDR2 ANQGSEA come from the germline V gene. After removal of 1 base from V and 5 bases from J, the junction contained 5 bases not matched to a gene. This CDR3 spans 14 amino acids. Here the CDR3 reads CSVEVSLADNEQFF. CDR3 DNA: TGCAGCGTTGAAGTAAGTCTAGCGGACAATGAGCAGTTCTTC.

The genes are TRBV11-2 and TRBJ1-1, with a possible D match to TRBD1 (5 bases). In germline, CDR1 is SGHAT, CDR2 FQNNGV. Deletions cut 5 bases from V and 4 bases from J, with 11 bases between. CDR3 length equals 13 residues. The CDR3: CASSARQPTEAFF. CDR3 coding DNA: TGTGCCAGCAGCGCCAGACAGCCCACTGAAGCTTTCTTT.

V gene TRBV10-2 combines with J gene TRBJ2-1; 8 positions agree with TRBD2. The V and J ends lost 6 bases and 0 bases, in that order; junction bases with no gene match: 4. Germline CDR1 is WSHSY and CDR2 is SAAADI. This CDR3 contains 15 residues. The CDR3 loop is CASRKSGSSYNEQFF. CDR3 coding DNA: TGCGCCAGCAGAAAAAGCGGGAGCTCCTACAATGAGCAGTTCTTC.

This chain joins TRBV11-2 and TRBJ2-7; D tentatively reads TRBD1 or TRBD2 (6 bases each). This CDR3 is 12 amino acids long. The V gene's germline CDR1 is SGHAT and CDR2 FQNNGV. The V and J ends lost 10 bases and 5 bases respectively, with 15 bases between them. For the CDR3, the DNA is TGTGCCACCACGGGGGCCTCGCACGAGCAGTACTTC. Protein product: CATTGASHEQYF.

The V gene is TRBV6-5, the J gene TRBJ1-1, with 8 bases fitting TRBD1. CDR3 length: 13 residues. The germline V gene encodes CDR1 MNHEY and CDR2 SVGAGI. The junction had 4 bases not matched to a gene; V was cut back by 5 bases and J by 5 bases. CDR3 protein: CASSGQGITEAFF. The CDR3 DNA is TGTGCCAGCAGTGGACAGGGTATAACTGAAGCTTTCTTT.

The V and J genes are TRBV7-9 and TRBJ1-5; D ambiguous. V was clipped by 4 bases and J by 6 bases, with 7 bases between them. This CDR3 comprises 12 residues. From germline, CDR1 is SEHNR and CDR2 FQNEAQ (reference sequence). The CDR3 DNA follows: TGTGCCAGCAGCTACGGTGGTCAGCCCCAGCATTTT. It yields the protein CASSYGGQPQHF.

Here the CDR3 DNA reads TGTGCCAGCAGTTGGGAAGGAATCGAGCAGTACTTC. Its protein product is CASSWEGIEQYF. The chain uses TRBV28 and TRBJ2-7; D is uncertain. Germline CDR1 is MDHEN and CDR2 is SYDVKM. The CDR3 is 12 amino acids. Trimming cost V 4 bases and J 6 bases, with 10 bases left between them.

The rearrangement links TRBV28 to TRBJ2-7; 14 bases align to TRBD2. Per germline, CDR1 MDHEN and CDR2 SYDVKM. The CDR3 consists of 16 residues. V dropped 6 bases and J dropped 0; count of bases not matched to a gene: 4. The CDR3 nucleotides are TGTGCCAGCAGCATAGGGACTAGCGGGAGCTCCTACGAGCAGTACTTC. Translating gives CASSIGTSGSSYEQYF.

CDR3: CASSQEPRTFGISYEQYF. The CDR3 DNA sequence: TGTGCCAGCAGCCAAGAGCCTCGGACATTCGGGATCTCCTACGAGCAGTACTTC. The chain joins TRBV4-2 to TRBJ2-7, with D perhaps TRBD1 or TRBD2 (5 bases each). Germline CDR1 LGHNA, CDR2 YNFKEQ. CDR3 length: 18 amino acids. Trimming cost V 0 bases and J 0 bases, with 18 bases left between them.

The genes are TRBV7-8 and TRBJ2-1; TRBD1 matches 9 bases. The CDR3 runs 15 residues. Per the germline V gene, CDR1 is SGHVS and CDR2 is FQNEAQ. Trimming cost V 6 bases and J 6 bases; bases outside gene matches: 9. Here the CDR3 DNA reads TGTGCCAGCAGTTTCACCGGACAGGGGTTCAATGAGCAGTTCTTC. This sequence encodes CASSFTGQGFNEQFF.

This clone was picked up one time. The chain couples TRBV5-1 to TRBJ2-7; TRBD2 agrees at 12 bases. V trimming: 0 bases; J trimming: 5 bases; junction bases outside the gene matches: 6. The CDR3 spans 16 residues. CDR1 is SGHRS and CDR2 is YFSETQ in the germline V gene. CDR3 in DNA: TGCGCCAGCAGCTTGGTATCTAGCGGGAGGGGGCACGAGCAGTACTTC. It encodes CASSLVSSGRGHEQYF.

V and J are TRBV5-1 and TRBJ2-7; 10 bases fit TRBD1. The ends lost 4 bases at V and 1 base at J; junction bases unmatched: 2. This CDR3 is 14 amino acids long. In germline, CDR1 is SGHRS, CDR2 YFSETQ. The CDR3 sequence is CASSPGQGSYEQYF. CDR3 in DNA: TGCGCCAGCAGCCCGGGACAGGGGTCCTACGAGCAGTACTTC.

CDR3 region: CASSSDTRDHEQFF. CDR3 nucleotides: TGTGCCAGCAGCTCGGACACCCGGGACCATGAGCAGTTCTTC. The chain recombines TRBV7-9 with TRBJ2-1; D may match TRBD1 or TRBD2 (5 bases each). Deletions cut 4 bases from V and 8 bases from J, with 15 bases between. Germline V CDR1 and CDR2: SEHNR, FQNEAQ (reference sequence). The CDR3 loop spans 14 amino acids.